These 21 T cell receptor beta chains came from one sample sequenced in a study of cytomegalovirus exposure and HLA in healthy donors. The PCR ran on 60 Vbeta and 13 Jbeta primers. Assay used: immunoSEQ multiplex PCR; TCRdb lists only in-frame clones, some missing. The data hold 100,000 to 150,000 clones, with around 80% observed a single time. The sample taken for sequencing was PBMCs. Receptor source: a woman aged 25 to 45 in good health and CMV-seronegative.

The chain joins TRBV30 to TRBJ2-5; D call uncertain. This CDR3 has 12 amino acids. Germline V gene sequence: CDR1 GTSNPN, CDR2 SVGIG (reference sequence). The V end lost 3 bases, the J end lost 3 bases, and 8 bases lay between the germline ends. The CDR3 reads CAWRWAEETQYF. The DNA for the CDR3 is TGTGCCTGGAGGTGGGCTGAAGAGACCCAGTACTTC. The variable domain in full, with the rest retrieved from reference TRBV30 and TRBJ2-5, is SQTIHQWPATLVQPVGSPLSLECTVEGTSNPNLYWYRQAAGRGLQLLFYSVGIGQISSEVPQNLSASRPQDRQFILSSKKLLLSDSGFYLCAWRWAEETQYFGPGTRLLVL.

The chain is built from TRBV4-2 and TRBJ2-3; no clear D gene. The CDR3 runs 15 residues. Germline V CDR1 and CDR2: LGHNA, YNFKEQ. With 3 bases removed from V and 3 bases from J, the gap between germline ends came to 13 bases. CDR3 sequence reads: CASSQSDLGTDTQYF. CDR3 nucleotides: TGTGCCAGCAGCCAGTCAGACCTAGGTACAGATACGCAGTATTTT.

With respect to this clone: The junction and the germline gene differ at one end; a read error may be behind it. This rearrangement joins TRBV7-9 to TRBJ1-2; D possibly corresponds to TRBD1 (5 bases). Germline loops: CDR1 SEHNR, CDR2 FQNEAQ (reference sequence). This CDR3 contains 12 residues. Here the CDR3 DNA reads TGTTCCAGCAGCCTTACAGGTCGTGGCTACACCTTC. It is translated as CSSSLTGRGYTF. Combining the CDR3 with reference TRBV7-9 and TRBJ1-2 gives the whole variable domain DTGVSQNPRHKITKRGQNVTFRCDPISEHNRLYWYRQTLGQGPEFLTYFQNEAQLEKSRLLSDRFSAERPKGSFSTLEIQRTEQGDSAMYLCSSSLTGRGYTFGSGTRLTVV.

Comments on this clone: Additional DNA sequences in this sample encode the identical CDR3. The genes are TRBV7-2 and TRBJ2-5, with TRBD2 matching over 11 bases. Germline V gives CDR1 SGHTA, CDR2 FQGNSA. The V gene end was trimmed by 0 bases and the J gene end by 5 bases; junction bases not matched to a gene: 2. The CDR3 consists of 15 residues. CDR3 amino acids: CASSLALAGGETQYF. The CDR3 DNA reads TGTGCCAGCAGCTTAGCTCTAGCGGGAGGTGAGACCCAGTACTTC.

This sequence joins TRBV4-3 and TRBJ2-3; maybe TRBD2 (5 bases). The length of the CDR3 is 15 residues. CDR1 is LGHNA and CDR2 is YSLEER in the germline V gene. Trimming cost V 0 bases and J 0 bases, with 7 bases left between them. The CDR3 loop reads CASSQEGGSTDTQYF. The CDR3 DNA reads TGCGCCAGCAGCCAAGAAGGCGGGAGCACAGATACGCAGTATTTT.

CDR3 loop: CASSPDGVAGGRETQYF. DNA for the CDR3: TGTGCCAGCAGCCCCGACGGAGTGGCTGGCGGTAGGGAGACCCAGTACTTC. The chain is built from TRBV11-3 and TRBJ2-5; unclear D gene. Germline V gives CDR1 SGHNT, CDR2 YENEEA. Trimming pared 5 bases from V and 5 bases from J, leaving 24 bases between. The CDR3 sequence is 17 residues long.

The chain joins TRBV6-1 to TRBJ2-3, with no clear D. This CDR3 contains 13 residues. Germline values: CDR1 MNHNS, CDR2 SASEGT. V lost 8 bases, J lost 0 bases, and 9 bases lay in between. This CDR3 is CASDPTSTDTQYF. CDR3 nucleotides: TGTGCCAGCGATCCGACTAGCACAGATACGCAGTATTTT.

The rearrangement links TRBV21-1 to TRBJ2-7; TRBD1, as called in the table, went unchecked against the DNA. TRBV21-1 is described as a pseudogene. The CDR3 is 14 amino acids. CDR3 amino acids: CASSIRQAPWEQYF. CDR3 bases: TGTGCCAGCAGCATTCGCCAGGCGCCGTGGGAGCAGTACTTC.

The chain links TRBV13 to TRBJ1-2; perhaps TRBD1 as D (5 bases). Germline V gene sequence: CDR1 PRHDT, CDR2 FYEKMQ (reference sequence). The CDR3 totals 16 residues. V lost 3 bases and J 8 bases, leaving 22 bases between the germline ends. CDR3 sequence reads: CASSLGGRGSEGGYTF. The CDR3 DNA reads TGTGCCAGCAGCTTGGGGGGACGGGGCTCTGAGGGAGGCTACACCTTC.

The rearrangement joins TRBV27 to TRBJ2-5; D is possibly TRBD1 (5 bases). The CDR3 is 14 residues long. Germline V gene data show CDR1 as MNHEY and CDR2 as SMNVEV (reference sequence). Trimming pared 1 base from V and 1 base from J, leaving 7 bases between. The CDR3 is CASSLWGSQETQYF. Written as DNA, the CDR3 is TGTGCCAGCAGTTTATGGGGCAGCCAAGAGACCCAGTACTTC.

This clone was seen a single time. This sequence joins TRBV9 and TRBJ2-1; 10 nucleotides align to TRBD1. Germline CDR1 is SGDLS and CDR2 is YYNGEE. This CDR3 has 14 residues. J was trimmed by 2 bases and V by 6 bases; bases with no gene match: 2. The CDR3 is CASTGQGTYNEQFF. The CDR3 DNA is TGTGCCAGCACGGGACAGGGGACCTACAATGAGCAGTTCTTC. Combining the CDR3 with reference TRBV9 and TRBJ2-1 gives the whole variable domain DSGVTQTPKHLITATGQRVTLRCSPRSGDLSVYWYQQSLDQGLQFLIQYYNGEERAKGNILERFSAQQFPDLHSELNLSSLELGDSALYFCASTGQGTYNEQFFGPGTRLTVL.

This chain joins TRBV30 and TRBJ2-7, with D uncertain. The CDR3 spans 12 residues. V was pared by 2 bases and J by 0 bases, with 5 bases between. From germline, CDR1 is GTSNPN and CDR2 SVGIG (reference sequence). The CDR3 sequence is CAWSSSSYEQYF. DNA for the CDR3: TGTGCCTGGAGTTCGAGCTCCTACGAGCAGTACTTC.

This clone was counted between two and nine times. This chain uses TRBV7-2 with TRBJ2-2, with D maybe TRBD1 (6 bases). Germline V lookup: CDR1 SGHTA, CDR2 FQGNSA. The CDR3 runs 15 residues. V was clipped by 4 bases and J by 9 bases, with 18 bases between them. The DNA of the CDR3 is TGTGCCAGCAGCTACCCCAAACAGGGTTGGCGGGAGCTGTTTTTT. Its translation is CASSYPKQGWRELFF.

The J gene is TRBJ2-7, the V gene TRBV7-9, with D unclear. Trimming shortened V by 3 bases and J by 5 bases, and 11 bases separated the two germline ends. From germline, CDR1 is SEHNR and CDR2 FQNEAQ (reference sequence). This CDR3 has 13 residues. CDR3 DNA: TGTGCCAGCAGCTTGGGCCCCCGGAACGAGCAGTACTTC. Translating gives CASSLGPRNEQYF.

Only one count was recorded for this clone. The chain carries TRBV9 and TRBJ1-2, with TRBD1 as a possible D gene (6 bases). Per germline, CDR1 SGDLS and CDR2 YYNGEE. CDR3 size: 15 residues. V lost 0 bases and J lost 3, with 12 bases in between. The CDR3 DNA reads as TGTGCCAGCAGCGTAGCGGGGGGCGCCTACTATGGCTACACCTTC. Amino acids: CASSVAGGAYYGYTF.

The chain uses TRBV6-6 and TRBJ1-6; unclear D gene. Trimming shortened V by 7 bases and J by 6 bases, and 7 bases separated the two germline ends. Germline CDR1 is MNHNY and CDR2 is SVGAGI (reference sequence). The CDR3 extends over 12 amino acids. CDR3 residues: CASKQTNSPLHF. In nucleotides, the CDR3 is TGTGCCAGCAAACAGACTAATTCACCCCTCCACTTT.

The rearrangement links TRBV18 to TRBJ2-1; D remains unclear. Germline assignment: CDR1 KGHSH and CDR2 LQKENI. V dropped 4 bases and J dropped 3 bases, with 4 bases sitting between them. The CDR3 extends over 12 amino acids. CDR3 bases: TGTGCCAGCTCACTTAGCTACAATGAGCAGTTCTTC. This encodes CASSLSYNEQFF.

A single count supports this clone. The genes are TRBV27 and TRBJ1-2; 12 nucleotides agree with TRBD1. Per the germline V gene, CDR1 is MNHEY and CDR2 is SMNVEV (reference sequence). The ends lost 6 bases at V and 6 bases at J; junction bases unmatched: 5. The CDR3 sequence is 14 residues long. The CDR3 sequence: CASSWDRGRDGYTF. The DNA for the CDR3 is TGTGCCAGCAGCTGGGACAGGGGGCGGGATGGCTACACCTTC.

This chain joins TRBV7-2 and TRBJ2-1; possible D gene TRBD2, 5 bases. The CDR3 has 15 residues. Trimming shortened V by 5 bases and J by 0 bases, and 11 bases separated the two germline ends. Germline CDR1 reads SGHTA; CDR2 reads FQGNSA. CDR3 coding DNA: TGTGCCAGCAGCCTAATAGGGAGCTCCTACAATGAGCAGTTCTTC. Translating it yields CASSLIGSSYNEQFF.

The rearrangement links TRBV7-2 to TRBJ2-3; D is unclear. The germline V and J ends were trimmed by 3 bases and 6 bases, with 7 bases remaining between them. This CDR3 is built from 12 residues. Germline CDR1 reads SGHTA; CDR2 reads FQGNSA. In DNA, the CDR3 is TGTGCCAGCAGCTTCTACTCCGATACGCAGTATTTT. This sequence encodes CASSFYSDTQYF.

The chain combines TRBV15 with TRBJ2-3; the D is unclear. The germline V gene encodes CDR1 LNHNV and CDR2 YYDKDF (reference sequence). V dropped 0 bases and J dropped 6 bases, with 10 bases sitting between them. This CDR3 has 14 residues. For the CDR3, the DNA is TGTGCCACCAGCAGAGATTCGGCTAGGGATACGCAGTATTTT. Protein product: CATSRDSARDTQYF.